These 4 T cell receptor beta chains were all obtained from the same sample, sequenced in a study of beta chain features in type 1 diabetes. Of the isolated RNA, all was reverse transcribed, and so the sequenced material was expressed TCRB transcripts. Measured with immunoSEQ multiplex PCR; TCRdb has only the in-frame clones, and not every one. The repertoire holds over 150,000 clones, with about 7.3% as singletons. The sample consisted of central memory CD4+ T cells from blood. Receptors originate from a man aged 18 to 29 in good health.

This clone was detected a few times. The rearrangement links TRBV5-1 to TRBJ1-2, with 8 bases aligning to TRBD1. Germline-derived CDR1 and CDR2 are SGHRS and YFSETQ. V trimming: 4 bases; J trimming: 1 base; junction bases outside the gene matches: 6. The CDR3 loop spans 15 amino acids. The CDR3: CASSQTGASNYGYTF. Here the CDR3 DNA reads TGCGCCAGCAGCCAGACAGGGGCGAGTAACTATGGCTACACCTTC.

This chain uses TRBV4-3 with TRBJ2-1; 7 nucleotides line up with TRBD1. Trimming at V came to 4 bases and at J to 4 bases, leaving 13 bases not matched to a gene. The CDR3 loop spans 17 amino acids. Germline V gene sequence: CDR1 LGHNA, CDR2 YSLEER. The CDR3: CASSPEPRGTAYNEQFF. The CDR3 DNA reads as TGCGCCAGCAGCCCAGAGCCCAGGGGGACGGCATACAATGAGCAGTTCTTC.

This clone was observed a few times. The chain carries TRBV11-3 and TRBJ2-3; possible D gene TRBD2, 6 bases. The germline V gene encodes CDR1 SGHNT and CDR2 YENEEA. Trimming took off 6 bases at V and 3 bases at J, with 16 bases between the two ends. CDR3 length: 15 residues. In nucleotides, the CDR3 is TGTGCCAGCAGTGGGGGGATTTCACTGACAGATACGCAGTATTTT. Protein: CASSGGISLTDTQYF.

The table lists this clone with a few counts. This chain links TRBV7-2 with TRBJ1-1; 7 nucleotides align to TRBD1. The J segment lost 0 bases and the V segment lost 2 bases, leaving 3 bases of the junction unmatched. This CDR3 comprises 15 residues. CDR1 SGHTA and CDR2 FQGNSA come from the germline V gene. The CDR3 loop is CASSLNDRVNTEAFF. The CDR3 nucleotides are TGTGCCAGCAGCTTAAATGACAGGGTGAACACTGAAGCTTTCTTT.